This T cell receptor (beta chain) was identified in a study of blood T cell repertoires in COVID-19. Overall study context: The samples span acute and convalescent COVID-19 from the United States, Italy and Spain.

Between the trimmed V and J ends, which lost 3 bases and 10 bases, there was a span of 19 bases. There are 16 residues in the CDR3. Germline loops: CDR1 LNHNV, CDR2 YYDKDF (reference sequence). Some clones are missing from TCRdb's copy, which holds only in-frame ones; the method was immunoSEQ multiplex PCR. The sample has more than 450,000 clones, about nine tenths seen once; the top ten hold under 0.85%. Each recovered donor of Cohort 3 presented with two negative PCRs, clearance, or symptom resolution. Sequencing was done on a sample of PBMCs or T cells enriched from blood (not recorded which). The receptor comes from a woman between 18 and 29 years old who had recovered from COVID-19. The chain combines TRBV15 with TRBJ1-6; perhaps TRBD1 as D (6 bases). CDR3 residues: CATSRGEQGGRSPLHF. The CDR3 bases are TGTGCCACCAGCAGGGGGGAACAGGGCGGGAGATCACCCCTCCACTTT.